This T cell receptor (beta chain) stems from a study of cytomegalovirus exposure and HLA in healthy donors. This CDR3 is built from 14 residues. Germline CDR1 and CDR2: SNHLY and FYNNEI. V was pared by 5 bases and J by 0 bases, with 10 bases between. Findings of the study overall: The study labeled approximately 150 TCR beta chains cytomegalovirus-associated. Being productive about 87% or about 30% of the time was typical of most TCR beta V segments in an earlier analysis. As was reported, the classifier diagnosed cytomegalovirus status with high specificity and sensitivity.

This PCR relied on a set of 60 Vbeta primers and 13 Jbeta primers. In the study's own analysis: About 11 million of the roughly 80 million unique TCR beta chains counted in a later analysis were shared. The data were produced by immunoSEQ multiplex PCR, yet TCRdb's version contains in-frame clones alone and is incomplete. V, J and clone size are those of that table, while D and trimming were read from the DNA. The sample holds about 160,000 clones, just under 75% seen once. To note about this clone: Its antigen is undetermined.

Sequenced: PBMCs. This TCR derives from a woman between 18 and 29 years old in good health and CMV-seronegative. The V and J genes are TRBV2 and TRBJ1-2, with no clear D. The CDR3 loop reads CASSTFTTNYGYTF. CDR3 DNA: TGTGCCAGCAGTACCTTCACTACTAACTATGGCTACACCTTC.